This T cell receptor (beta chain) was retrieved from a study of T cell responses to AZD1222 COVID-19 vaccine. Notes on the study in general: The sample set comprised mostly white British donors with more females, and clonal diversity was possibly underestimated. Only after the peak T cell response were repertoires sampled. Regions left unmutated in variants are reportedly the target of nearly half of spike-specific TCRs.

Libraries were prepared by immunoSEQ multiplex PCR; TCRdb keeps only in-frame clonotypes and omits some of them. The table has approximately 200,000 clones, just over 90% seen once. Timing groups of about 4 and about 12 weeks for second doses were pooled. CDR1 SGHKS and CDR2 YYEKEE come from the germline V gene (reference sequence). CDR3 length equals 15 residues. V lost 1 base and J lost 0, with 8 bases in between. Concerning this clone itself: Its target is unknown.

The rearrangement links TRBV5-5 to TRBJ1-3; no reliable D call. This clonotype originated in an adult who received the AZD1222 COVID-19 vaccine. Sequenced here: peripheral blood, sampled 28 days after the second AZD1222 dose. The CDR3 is CASSLSQISGNTIYF. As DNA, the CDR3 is TGTGCCAGCAGCTTGTCCCAGATCTCTGGAAACACCATATATTTT.